This entry is about one T cell receptor beta chain. The antigen is undetermined. A read error may account for a junction end that differs from germline. This specimen comes from a study of blood T cells in healthy people across ages. General observations from the study: As age increased, TCR beta diversity per million T cells fell in a roughly linear fashion. Samples with more naive T cells showed higher observed beta diversity. It was the long-lived donors that had more naive CD4+ cells and higher diversity than aged donors.

With a J-beta primer mix and a sample-barcoded 5' primer, a second PCR ran 7 to 11 cycles. Every molecule of cDNA carried a tag from a template-switch adaptor with 12 random nucleotides. TCRdb reprocessed the 5' RACE reads via MiXCR and lists one record per CDR3 protein. The table includes about 780,000 distinct CDR3 sequences, around 45% detected once. The CDR3 is 15 amino acids. CDR1 and CDR2 from the germline V gene are SGHRS and YFSETQ. The source of this sequence is a man older than 75 in good health. The specimen was blood. V gene TRBV5-1 combines with J gene TRBJ2-6; the D gene could be TRBD1 or TRBD2 (6 bases each). The DNA of the CDR3 is TGCGCCAGTCGGAACAGGGACTCTGGGGCCAACGTCCTGCCTTTC. This codes for CASRNRDSGANVLPF.